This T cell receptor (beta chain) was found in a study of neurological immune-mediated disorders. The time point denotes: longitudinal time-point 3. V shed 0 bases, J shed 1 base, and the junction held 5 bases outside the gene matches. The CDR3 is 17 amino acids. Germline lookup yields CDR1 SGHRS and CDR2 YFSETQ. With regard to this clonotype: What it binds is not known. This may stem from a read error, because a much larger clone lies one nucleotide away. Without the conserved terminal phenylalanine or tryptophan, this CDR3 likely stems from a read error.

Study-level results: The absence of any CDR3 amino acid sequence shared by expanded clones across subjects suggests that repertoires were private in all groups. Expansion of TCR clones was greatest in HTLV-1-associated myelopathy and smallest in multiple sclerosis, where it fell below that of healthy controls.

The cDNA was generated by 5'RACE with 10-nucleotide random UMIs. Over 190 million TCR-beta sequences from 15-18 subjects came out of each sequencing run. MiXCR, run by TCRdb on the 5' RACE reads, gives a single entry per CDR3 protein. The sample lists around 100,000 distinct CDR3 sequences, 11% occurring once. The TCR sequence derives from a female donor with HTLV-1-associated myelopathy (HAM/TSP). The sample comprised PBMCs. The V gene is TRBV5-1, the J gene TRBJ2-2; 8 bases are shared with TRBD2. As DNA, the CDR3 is TGCGCCAGCAGCTTGGCCGGGGGGGCCAGGAACACCGGGGAGCTGTTTATT. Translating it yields CASSLAGGARNTGELFI.